This TCR beta chain is drawn from a study of shared clonotypes between healthy human individuals. In replicate PCRs of sorted subsets, about 200 ng DNA, 29,000 or so T cell genomes, was used. Original analysis: In the immunoSEQ data, sequences were junction-only and lacked quality scores, so filtering differed. The method was immunoSEQ multiplex PCR; TCRdb's version includes in-frame clones alone and lacks a portion of them. D and trimming were read from the DNA, whereas the V and J calls and clone size are those reported in that table. Counted here are 630,000 or so clones, 95% to 98% occurring once; the ten biggest clones make up 0.3%. About this clone: What it recognizes is unknown.

Study-wide points: Approximately 4.6% of naive CD4 clonotypes were shared across a handful of donors.

CDR1 and CDR2 from the germline V gene are MDHEN and SYDVKM. The CDR3 consists of 13 residues. The ends were cut back, 6 bases at V and 5 bases at J, with 13 bases in the middle. Naive CD8 cells lacked CD45RO, underwent positive selection for CCR7 and left out terminally differentiated effector memory CD45RA+ cells. Sequencing was done on a sample of naive CD8+ T cells sorted from blood. This receptor was identified in a young man in good health. This chain connects TRBV28 to TRBJ2-5; D is ambiguous. The CDR3 here is CASSPKSRETQYF. The CDR3 DNA sequence: TGTGCCAGCAGCCCAAAAAGTCGCGAGACCCAGTACTTC.